The source of this T cell receptor (beta chain) is a study of blood T cell repertoires in COVID-19 (TCRdb year 2020). Turning to the overall study: Collaborator samples came from the United States, Italy and Spain and covered acute and convalescent phases of COVID-19. The material from the prospective study consisted of cDNA or gDNA derived from T cells, B-cell-depleted T cells, or PBMCs. Subjects who had been exposed to COVID-19, were actively infected with it, or had recovered from it provided the deeply sampled blood TCRbeta repertoires that made up the dataset. The repertoires were made available in a free public database intended to serve as a resource for research on the immune response to SARS-CoV-2. The samples were drawn from two sources: the first 160 participants of the ongoing ImmuneRACE study, and some 1,300 subjects contributed by 6 global collaborators. Sample metadata almost always included a de-identified subject ID, COVID-19 status, age in years and sex. HLA class I and class II types, where available, came from metadata supplied by the sample provider rather than from assay-based typing. Here is what the overall study found, with its caveats: The quantity of clinical and demographic metadata differed by source and by participant and was supplied without curation.

CDR1 SNHLY and CDR2 FYNNEI are derived from the germline V gene. The CDR3, from cysteine to phenylalanine, totals 16 residues. Of the read, only the CDR3 DNA is kept; its 48 bases are in frame from base 1. V loses 6 bases of germline sequence and J loses 0 bases, and the interval between the two ends is 14 bases. TCRbeta CDR3 regions were amplified from genomic DNA using the immunoSEQ Assay, a bias-controlled multiplex PCR. For the original study's pipeline: Nucleated cell counts per sample were estimated from amplification of reference gene primers within the assay. To quantify the absolute abundance of each unique TCRbeta CDR3 rearrangement, sequence reads were collapsed and filtered. Productive Simpson clonality was computed per sample as the square root of Simpson's diversity index over productive rearrangements. Here the immuneACCESS table is served through TCRdb, limited to in-frame sequences with V and J called. Missing clones are a known gap in these copies; in checked studies unresolved V genes cover under half, and the rest lacks a known reason. V, J and clone size were drawn from that table, and D and trimming were deduced from the DNA. For this sample there are around 190,000 clones; 79% appear just once. The ten largest clones take up roughly 5.7% of the sample.

Points on this clone: This clone's antigen is unknown. Per-nucleotide qualities are absent, and no much larger clonotype sits a single base away.

In Seattle, one collaborating source enrolled patients while the infection was active and tracked those patients longitudinally over the course of disease. Collaborating institutions collected whole blood in K2EDTA tubes following their own protocols. For TCRbeta analysis, collaborators shipped samples as frozen whole blood, isolated PBMCs, or DNA extracted from either of those sample types. The sequencing sample was made of peripheral blood. The TCR originated in a woman aged 40-49 years with COVID-19, enrolled during active disease. Recombination connected TRBV2 to TRBJ1-4, and TRBD1 may be the D gene, going by 6 matching bases. This receptor has the CDR3 CASRSQGWATNEKLFF. The DNA sequence reads TGTGCCAGCAGGTCCCAGGGGTGGGCAACTAATGAAAAACTGTTTTTT. Beyond the CDR3, the reference TRBV2 and TRBJ1-4 genes provide the residues; the full variable domain reads: EPEVTQTPSHQVTQMGQEVILRCVPISNHLYFYWYRQILGQKVEFLVSFYNNEISEKSEIFDDQFSVERPDGSNFTLKIRSTKLEDSAMYFCASRSQGWATNEKLFFGSGTQLSVL.